Sequencing of this T cell receptor (beta chain) was carried out in a study of technical replicates of blood from a handful of donors. The table came from immunoSEQ multiplex PCR; TCRdb's copy has only in-frame clones and leaves some out. The repertoire holds tens of thousands of clones, with roughly 90% as singletons. Trimming removed 6 bases from V and 4 bases from J; junction bases left unmatched: 7. The CDR3 sequence is 15 residues long. Germline loops: CDR1 SGHTA, CDR2 FQGTGA. The chain joins TRBV7-3 to TRBJ2-3; TRBD2 matches 10 bases. Sequenced: PBMCs. The receptor comes from a human donor in good health. Some clones in this sample may be carry-over from other donors' samples. Here the CDR3 DNA reads TGTGCCAGCAGTACTAGCGGGACTGGGTCAGATACGCAGTATTTT. Amino acids: CASSTSGTGSDTQYF. The variable domain in full, completed from reference TRBV7-3 and TRBJ2-3, reads GAGVSQTPSNKVTEKGKYVELRCDPISGHTALYWYRQSLGQGPEFLIYFQGTGAADDSGLPNDRFFAVRPEGSVSTLKIQRTERGDSAVYLCASSTSGTGSDTQYFGPGTRLTVL.